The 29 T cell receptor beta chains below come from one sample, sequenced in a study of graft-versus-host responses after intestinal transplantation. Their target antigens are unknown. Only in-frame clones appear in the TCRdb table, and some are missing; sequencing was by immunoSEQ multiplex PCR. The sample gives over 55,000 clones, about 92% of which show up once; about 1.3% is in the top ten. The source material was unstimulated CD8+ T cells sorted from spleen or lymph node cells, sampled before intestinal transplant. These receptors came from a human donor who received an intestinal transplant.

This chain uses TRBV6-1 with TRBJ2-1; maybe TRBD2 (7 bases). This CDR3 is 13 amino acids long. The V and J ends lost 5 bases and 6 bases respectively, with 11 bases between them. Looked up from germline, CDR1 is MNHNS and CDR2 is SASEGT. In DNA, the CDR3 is TGTGCCAGCAGTTGGGGGGGCGGCAATGAGCAGTTCTTC. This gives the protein CASSWGGGNEQFF.

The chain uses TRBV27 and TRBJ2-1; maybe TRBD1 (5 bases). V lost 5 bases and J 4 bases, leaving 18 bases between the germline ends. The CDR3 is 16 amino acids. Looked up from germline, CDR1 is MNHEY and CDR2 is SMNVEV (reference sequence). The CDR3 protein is CASSPQGETPYNEQFF. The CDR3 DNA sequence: TGTGCCAGCAGTCCGCAAGGGGAAACCCCTTACAATGAGCAGTTCTTC.

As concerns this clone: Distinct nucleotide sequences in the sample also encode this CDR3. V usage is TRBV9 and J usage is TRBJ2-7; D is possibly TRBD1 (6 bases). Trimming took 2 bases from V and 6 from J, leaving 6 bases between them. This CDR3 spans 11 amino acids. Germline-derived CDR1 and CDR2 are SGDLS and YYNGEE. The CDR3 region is CASSVGAEQYF. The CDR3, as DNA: TGTGCCAGCAGCGTGGGGGCCGAGCAGTACTTC.

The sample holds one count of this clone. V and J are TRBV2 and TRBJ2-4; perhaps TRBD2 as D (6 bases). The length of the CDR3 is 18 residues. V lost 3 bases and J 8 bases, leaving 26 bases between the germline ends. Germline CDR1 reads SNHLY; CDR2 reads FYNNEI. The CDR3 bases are TGTGCCAGCAGTGACTTTTCAGCGGGTACTGCCGATGGGGACATTCAGTACTTC. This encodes CASSDFSAGTADGDIQYF.

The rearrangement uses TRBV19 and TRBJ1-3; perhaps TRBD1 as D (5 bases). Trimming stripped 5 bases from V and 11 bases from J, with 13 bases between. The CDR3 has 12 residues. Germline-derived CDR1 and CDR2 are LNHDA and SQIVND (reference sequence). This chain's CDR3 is CASSPGGRAIYF. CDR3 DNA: TGTGCCAGTAGTCCCGGGGGACGGGCCATATATTTT. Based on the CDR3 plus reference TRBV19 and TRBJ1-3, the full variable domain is DGGITQSPKYLFRKEGQNVTLSCEQNLNHDAMYWYRQDPGQGLRLIYYSQIVNDFQKGDIAEGYSVSREKKESFPLTVTSAQKNPTAFYLCASSPGGRAIYFGEGSWLTVV.

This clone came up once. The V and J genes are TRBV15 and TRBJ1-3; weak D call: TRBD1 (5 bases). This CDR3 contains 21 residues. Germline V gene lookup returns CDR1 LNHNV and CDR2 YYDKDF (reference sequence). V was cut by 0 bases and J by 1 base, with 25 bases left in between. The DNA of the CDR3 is TGTGCCACCAGCAGAGATTTATTGTGGTATAAGGGACGGGGGTCTGGAAACACCATATATTTT. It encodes CATSRDLLWYKGRGSGNTIYF. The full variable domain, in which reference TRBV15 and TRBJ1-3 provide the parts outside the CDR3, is DAMVIQNPRYQVTQFGKPVTLSCSQTLNHNVMYWYQQKSSQAPKLLFHYYDKDFNNEADTPDNFQSRRPNTSFCFLDIRSPGLGDTAMYLCATSRDLLWYKGRGSGNTIYFGEGSWLTVV.

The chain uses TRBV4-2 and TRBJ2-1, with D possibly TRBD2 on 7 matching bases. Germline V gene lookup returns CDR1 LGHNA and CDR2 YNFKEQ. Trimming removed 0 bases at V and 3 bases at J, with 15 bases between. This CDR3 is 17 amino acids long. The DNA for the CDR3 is TGTGCCAGCAGCCAAGATTGGTGGGAGGGGGTCTACAATGAGCAGTTCTTC. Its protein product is CASSQDWWEGVYNEQFF.

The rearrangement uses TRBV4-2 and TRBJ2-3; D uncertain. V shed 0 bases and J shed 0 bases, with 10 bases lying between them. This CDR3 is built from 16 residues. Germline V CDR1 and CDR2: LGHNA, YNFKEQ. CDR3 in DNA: TGTGCCAGCAGCCAAGAATCAGGCGACAGCACAGATACGCAGTATTTT. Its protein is CASSQESGDSTDTQYF.

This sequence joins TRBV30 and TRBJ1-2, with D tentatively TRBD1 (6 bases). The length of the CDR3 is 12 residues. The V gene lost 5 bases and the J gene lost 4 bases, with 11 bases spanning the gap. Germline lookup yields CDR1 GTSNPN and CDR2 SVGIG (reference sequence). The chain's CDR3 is CAWGSQGYGYTF. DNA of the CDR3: TGTGCCTGGGGCTCACAGGGCTATGGCTACACCTTC.

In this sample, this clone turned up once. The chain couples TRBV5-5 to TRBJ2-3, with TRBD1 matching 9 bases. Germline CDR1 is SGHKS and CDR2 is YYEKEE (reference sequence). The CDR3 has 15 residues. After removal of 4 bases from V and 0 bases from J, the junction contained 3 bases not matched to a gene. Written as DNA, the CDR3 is TGTGCCAGCAGCCAGGGACAGGGAAGCACAGATACGCAGTATTTT. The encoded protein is CASSQGQGSTDTQYF. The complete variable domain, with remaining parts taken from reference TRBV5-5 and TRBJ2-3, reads DAGVTQSPTHLIKTRGQQVTLRCSPISGHKSVSWYQQVLGQGPQFIFQYYEKEERGRGNFPDRFSARQFPNYSSELNVNALLLGDSALYLCASSQGQGSTDTQYFGPGTRLTVL.

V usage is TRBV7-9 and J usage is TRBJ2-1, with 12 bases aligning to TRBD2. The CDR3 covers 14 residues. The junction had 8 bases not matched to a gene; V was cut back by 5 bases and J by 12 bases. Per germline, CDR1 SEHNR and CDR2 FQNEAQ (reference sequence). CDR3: CASSPSGGAVGQFF. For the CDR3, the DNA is TGTGCCAGCAGCCCTAGCGGGGGGGCCGTTGGGCAGTTCTTC.

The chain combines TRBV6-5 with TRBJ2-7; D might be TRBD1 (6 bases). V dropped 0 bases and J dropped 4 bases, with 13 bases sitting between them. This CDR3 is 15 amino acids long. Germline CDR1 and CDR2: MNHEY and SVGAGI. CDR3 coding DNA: TGTGCCAGCAGTTACTCGTGGCAGGGGTGGTACGAGCAGTACTTC. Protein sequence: CASSYSWQGWYEQYF.

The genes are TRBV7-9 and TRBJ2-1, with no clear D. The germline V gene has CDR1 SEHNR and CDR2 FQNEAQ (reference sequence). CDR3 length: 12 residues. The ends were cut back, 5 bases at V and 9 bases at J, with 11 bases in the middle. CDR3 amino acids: CASSPLVSEQFF. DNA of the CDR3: TGTGCCAGCAGCCCCCTAGTAAGTGAGCAGTTCTTC.

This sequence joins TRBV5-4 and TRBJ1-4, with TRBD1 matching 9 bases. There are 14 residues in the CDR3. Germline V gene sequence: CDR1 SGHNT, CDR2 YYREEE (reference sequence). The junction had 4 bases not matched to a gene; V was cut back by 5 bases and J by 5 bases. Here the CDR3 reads CASRPGTGNEKLFF. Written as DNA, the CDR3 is TGTGCCAGCAGACCCGGGACAGGGAATGAAAAACTGTTTTTT.

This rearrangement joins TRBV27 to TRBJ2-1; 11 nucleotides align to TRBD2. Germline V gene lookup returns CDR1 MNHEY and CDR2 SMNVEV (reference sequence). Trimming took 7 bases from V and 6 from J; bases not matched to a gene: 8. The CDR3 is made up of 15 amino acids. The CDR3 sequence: CASNPLAGASNEQFF. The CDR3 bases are TGTGCCAGCAACCCACTAGCGGGGGCCTCCAATGAGCAGTTCTTC.

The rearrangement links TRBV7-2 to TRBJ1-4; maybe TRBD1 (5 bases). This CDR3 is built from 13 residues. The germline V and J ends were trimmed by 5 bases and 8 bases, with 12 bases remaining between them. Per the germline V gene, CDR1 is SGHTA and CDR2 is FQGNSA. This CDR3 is CASSLRVAEKLFF. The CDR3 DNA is TGTGCCAGCAGCCTCAGGGTTGCGGAAAAACTGTTTTTT. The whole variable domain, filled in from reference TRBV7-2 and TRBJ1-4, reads GAGVSQSPSNKVTEKGKDVELRCDPISGHTALYWYRQSLGQGLEFLIYFQGNSAPDKSGLPSDRFSAERTGGSVSTLTIQRTQQEDSAVYLCASSLRVAEKLFFGSGTQLSVL.

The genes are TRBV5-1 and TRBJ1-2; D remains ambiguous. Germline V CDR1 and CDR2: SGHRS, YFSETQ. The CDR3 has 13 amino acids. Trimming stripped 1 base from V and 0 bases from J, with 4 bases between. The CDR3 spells CASSLSANYGYTF. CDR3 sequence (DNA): TGCGCCAGCAGCTTGTCCGCTAACTATGGCTACACCTTC.

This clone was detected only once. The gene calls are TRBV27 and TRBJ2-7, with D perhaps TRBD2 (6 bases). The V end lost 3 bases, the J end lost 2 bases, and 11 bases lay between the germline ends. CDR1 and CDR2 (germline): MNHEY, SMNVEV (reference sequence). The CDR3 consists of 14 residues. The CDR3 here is CASSLGGNPYEQYF. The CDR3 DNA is TGTGCCAGCAGTTTGGGGGGTAACCCCTACGAGCAGTACTTC.

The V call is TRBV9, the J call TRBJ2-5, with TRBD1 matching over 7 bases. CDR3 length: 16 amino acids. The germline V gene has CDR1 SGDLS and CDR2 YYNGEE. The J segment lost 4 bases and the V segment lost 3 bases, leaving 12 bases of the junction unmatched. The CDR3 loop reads CASSEAGAGGTETQYF. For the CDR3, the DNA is TGTGCCAGCAGCGAAGCCGGAGCAGGGGGTACAGAGACCCAGTACTTC.

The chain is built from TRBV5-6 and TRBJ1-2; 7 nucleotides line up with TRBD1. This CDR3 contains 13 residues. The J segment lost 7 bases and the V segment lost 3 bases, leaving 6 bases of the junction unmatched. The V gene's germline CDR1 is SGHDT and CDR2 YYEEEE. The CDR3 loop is CASSYYQGGGYTF. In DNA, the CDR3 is TGTGCCAGCAGCTACTACCAGGGGGGTGGCTACACCTTC. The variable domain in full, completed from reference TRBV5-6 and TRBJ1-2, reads DAGVTQSPTHLIKTRGQQVTLRCSPKSGHDTVSWYQQALGQGPQFIFQYYEEEERQRGNFPDRFSGHQFPNYSSELNVNALLLGDSALYLCASSYYQGGGYTFGSGTRLTVV.

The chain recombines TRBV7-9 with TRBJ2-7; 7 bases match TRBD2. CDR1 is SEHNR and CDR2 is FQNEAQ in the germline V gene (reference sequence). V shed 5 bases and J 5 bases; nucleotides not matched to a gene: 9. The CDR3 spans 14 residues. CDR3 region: CASSPRTSSHEQYF. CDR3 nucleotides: TGTGCCAGCAGCCCCCGGACTAGTAGTCACGAGCAGTACTTC.

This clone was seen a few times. CDR3 sequence: CASSCETSGGDYNEQFF. The CDR3 nucleotides are TGTGCCAGCAGCTGTGAGACTAGCGGGGGGGACTACAATGAGCAGTTCTTC. The chain couples TRBV5-8 to TRBJ2-1, with 14 bases identical to TRBD2. V was pared by 3 bases and J by 3 bases, with 5 bases of the junction left unmatched. Germline CDR1 reads SGHTS; CDR2 reads YDEGEE. This CDR3 is 17 amino acids long.

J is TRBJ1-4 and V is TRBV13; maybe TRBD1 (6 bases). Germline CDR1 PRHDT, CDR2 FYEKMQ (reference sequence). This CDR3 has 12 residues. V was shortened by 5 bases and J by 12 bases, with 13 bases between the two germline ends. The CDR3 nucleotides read TGTGCCAGCAGCACCACTACAGGGCAACTGTTTTTT. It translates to CASSTTTGQLFF.

The DNA for the CDR3 is TGTGCCACCAGCGGACTAAAAACCAACAGGTTTGAAGCTTTCTTT. Translating it yields CATSGLKTNRFEAFF. This sequence joins TRBV15 and TRBJ1-1; tentative D call: TRBD1 (5 bases). The CDR3 has 15 residues. Germline V gene lookup returns CDR1 LNHNV and CDR2 YYDKDF (reference sequence). The V end lost 5 bases, the J end lost 7 bases, and 20 bases lay between the germline ends. The whole variable domain, remainder taken from reference TRBV15 and TRBJ1-1, is DAMVIQNPRYQVTQFGKPVTLSCSQTLNHNVMYWYQQKSSQAPKLLFHYYDKDFNNEADTPDNFQSRRPNTSFCFLDIRSPGLGDTAMYLCATSGLKTNRFEAFFGQGTRLTVV.

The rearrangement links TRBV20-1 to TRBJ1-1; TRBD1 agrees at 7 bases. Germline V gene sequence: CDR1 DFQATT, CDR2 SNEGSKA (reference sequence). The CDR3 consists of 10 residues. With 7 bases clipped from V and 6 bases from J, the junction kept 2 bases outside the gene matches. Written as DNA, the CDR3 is TGCAGTGTCACAGGGGCTGAAGCTTTCTTT. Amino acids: CSVTGAEAFF.

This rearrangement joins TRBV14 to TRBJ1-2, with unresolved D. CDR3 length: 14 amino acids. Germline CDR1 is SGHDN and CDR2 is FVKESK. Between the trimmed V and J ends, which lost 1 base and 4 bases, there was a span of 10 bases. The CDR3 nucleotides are TGTGCCAGCAGCCAAGGCAGTGGTCCCTATGGCTACACCTTC. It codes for CASSQGSGPYGYTF.

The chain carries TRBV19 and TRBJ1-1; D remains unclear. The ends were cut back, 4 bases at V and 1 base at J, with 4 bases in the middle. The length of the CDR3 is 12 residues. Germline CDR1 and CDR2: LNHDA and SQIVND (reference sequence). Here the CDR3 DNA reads TGTGCCAGTAGTAGCAGGAACACTGAAGCTTTCTTT. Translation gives CASSSRNTEAFF. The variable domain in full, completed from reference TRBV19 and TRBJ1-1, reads DGGITQSPKYLFRKEGQNVTLSCEQNLNHDAMYWYRQDPGQGLRLIYYSQIVNDFQKGDIAEGYSVSREKKESFPLTVTSAQKNPTAFYLCASSSRNTEAFFGQGTRLTVV.

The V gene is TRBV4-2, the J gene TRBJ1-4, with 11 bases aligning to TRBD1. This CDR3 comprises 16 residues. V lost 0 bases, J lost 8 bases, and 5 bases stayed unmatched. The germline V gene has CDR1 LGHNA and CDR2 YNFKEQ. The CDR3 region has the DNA TGTGCCAGCAGCCAAGAATGGGGGACAGGGGGAGAAAAACTGTTTTTT. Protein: CASSQEWGTGGEKLFF.

The chain's CDR3 is CASSLDPGRGNTIYF. The CDR3 nucleotides are TGTGCCAGCAGCTTAGATCCGGGGAGGGGAAACACCATATATTTT. This chain connects TRBV11-2 to TRBJ1-3, with unresolved D. Germline CDR1 is SGHAT and CDR2 is FQNNGV. V lost 0 bases and J lost 4, with 10 bases in between. The CDR3 is 15 residues long. Looking up the rest from reference TRBV11-2 and TRBJ1-3 gives the full variable domain: EAGVAQSPRYKIIEKRQSVAFWCNPISGHATLYWYQQILGQGPKLLIQFQNNGVVDDSQLPKDRFSAERLKGVDSTLKIQPAKLEDSAVYLCASSLDPGRGNTIYFGEGSWLTVV.